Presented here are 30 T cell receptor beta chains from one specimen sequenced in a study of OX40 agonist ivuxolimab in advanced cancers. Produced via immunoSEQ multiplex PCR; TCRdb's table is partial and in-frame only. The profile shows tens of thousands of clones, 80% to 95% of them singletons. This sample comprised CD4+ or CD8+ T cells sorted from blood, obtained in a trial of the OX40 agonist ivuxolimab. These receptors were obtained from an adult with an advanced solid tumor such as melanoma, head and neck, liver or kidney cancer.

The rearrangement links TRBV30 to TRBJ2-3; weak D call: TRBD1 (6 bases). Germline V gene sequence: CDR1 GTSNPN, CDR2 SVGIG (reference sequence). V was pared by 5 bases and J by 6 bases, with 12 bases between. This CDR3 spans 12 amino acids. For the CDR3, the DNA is TGTGCCTGGCGAAGCCAGGGGGATACGCAGTATTTT. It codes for CAWRSQGDTQYF.

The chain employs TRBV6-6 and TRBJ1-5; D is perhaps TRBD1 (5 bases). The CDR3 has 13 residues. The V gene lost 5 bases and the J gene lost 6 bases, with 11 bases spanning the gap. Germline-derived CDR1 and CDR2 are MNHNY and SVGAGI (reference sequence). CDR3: CASSPSGGQPQHF. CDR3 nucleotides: TGTGCCAGCAGTCCGTCGGGGGGTCAGCCCCAGCATTTT.

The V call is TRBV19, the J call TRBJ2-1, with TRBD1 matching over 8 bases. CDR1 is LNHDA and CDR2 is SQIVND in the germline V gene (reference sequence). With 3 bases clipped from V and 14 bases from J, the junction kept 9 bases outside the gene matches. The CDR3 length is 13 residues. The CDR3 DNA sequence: TGTGCCAGTAGTATGACAGGGGAAACTGTAAAGTTCTTC. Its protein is CASSMTGETVKFF.

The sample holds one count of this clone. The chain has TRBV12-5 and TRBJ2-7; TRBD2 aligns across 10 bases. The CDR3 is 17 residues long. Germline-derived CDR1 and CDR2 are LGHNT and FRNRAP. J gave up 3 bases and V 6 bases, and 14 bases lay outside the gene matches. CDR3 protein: CASGKTSGFLMDYEQYF. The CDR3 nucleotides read TGTGCTAGTGGGAAGACTAGCGGGTTCTTGATGGACTACGAGCAGTACTTC. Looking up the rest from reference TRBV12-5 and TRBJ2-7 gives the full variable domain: DARVTQTPRHKVTEMGQEVTMRCQPILGHNTVFWYRQTMMQGLELLAYFRNRAPLDDSGMPKDRFSAEMPDATLATLKIQPSEPRDSAVYFCASGKTSGFLMDYEQYFGPGTRLTVT.

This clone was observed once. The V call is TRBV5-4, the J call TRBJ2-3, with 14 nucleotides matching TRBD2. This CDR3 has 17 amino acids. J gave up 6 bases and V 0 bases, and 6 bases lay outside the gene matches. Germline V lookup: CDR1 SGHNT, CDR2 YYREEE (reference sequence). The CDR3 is CASSLAGLAGVGDTQYF. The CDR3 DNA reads TGTGCCAGCAGCTTGGCGGGACTAGCGGGAGTGGGGGATACGCAGTATTTT.

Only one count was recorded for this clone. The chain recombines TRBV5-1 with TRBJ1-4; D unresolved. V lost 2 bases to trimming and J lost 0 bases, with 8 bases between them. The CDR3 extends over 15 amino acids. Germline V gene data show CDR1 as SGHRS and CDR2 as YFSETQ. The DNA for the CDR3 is TGCGCCAGCAGCTTACAGAGAGCAACTAATGAAAAACTGTTTTTT. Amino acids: CASSLQRATNEKLFF.

The CDR3 loop reads CASSTTSGGGGEQFF. CDR3 coding DNA: TGTGCCAGTAGTACGACTAGCGGGGGAGGCGGGGAGCAGTTCTTC. This chain uses TRBV19 with TRBJ2-1; TRBD2 aligns across 12 bases. Per the germline V gene, CDR1 is LNHDA and CDR2 is SQIVND (reference sequence). V shed 4 bases, J shed 10 bases, and the junction held 8 bases outside the gene matches. The CDR3 has 15 amino acids.

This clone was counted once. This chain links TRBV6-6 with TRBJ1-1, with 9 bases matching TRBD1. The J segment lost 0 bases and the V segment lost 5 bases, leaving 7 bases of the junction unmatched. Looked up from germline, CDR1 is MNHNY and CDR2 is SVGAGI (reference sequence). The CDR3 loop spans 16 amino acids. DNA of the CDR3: TGTGCCAGCAGTGCCCCGGACAGGGGCTTGAACACTGAAGCTTTCTTT. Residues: CASSAPDRGLNTEAFF.

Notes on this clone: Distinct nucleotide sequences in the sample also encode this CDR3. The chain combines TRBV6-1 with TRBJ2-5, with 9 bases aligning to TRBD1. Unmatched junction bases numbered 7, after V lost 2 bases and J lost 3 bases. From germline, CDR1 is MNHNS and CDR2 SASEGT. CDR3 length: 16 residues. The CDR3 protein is CASSEMNRGREETQYF. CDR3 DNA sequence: TGTGCCAGCAGTGAAATGAACAGGGGGCGCGAAGAGACCCAGTACTTC.

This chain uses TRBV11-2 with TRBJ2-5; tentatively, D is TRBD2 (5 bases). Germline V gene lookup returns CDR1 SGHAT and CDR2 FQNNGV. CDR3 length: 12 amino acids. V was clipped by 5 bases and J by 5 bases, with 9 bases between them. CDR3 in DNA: TGTGCCAGCAGCGCGGGTCAGGAGACCCAGTACTTC. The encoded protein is CASSAGQETQYF. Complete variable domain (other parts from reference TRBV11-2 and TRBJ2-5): EAGVAQSPRYKIIEKRQSVAFWCNPISGHATLYWYQQILGQGPKLLIQFQNNGVVDDSQLPKDRFSAERLKGVDSTLKIQPAKLEDSAVYLCASSAGQETQYFGPGTRLLVL.

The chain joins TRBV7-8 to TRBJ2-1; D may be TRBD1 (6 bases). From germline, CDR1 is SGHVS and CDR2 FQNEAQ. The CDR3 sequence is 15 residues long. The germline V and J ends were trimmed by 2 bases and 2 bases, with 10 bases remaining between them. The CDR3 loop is CASSLRQATYNEQFF. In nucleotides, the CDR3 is TGTGCCAGCAGCTTAAGACAGGCTACCTACAATGAGCAGTTCTTC.

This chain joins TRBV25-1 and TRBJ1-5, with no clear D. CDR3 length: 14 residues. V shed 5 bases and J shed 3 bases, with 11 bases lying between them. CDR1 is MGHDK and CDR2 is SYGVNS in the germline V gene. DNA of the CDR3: TGTGCCAGCAGTCCTGCCGGTGTCAATCAGCCCCAGCATTTT. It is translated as CASSPAGVNQPQHF.

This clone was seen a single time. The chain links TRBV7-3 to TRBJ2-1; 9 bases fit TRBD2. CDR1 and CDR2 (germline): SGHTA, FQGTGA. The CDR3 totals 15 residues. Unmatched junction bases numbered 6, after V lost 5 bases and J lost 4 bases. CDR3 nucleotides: TGTGCCAGCAGCCCCGAGAGCGGGGGGTACAATGAGCAGTTCTTC. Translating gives CASSPESGGYNEQFF.

The CDR3 DNA reads TGTGCCAGCAGGCTGGCAGTTCAAGAGACCCAGTACTTC. It encodes CASRLAVQETQYF. The chain uses TRBV2 and TRBJ2-5, with D unresolved. From germline, CDR1 is SNHLY and CDR2 FYNNEI. V lost 6 bases and J lost 2, with 10 bases in between. The CDR3 sequence is 13 residues long.

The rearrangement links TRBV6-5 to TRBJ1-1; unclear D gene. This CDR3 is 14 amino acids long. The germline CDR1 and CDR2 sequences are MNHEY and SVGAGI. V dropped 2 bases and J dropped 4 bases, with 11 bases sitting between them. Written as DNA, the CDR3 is TGTGCCAGCAGTTACGGCAGGTGGGGCACTGAAGCTTTCTTT. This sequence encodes CASSYGRWGTEAFF.

The CDR3 sequence: CATSRDPPSSYNEQFF. For the CDR3, the DNA is TGTGCCACCAGCAGAGATCCACCGAGCTCCTACAATGAGCAGTTCTTC. The rearrangement joins TRBV15 to TRBJ2-1; D is uncertain. The CDR3 consists of 16 residues. V lost 0 bases and J lost 0, with 9 bases in between. The germline V gene has CDR1 LNHNV and CDR2 YYDKDF (reference sequence).

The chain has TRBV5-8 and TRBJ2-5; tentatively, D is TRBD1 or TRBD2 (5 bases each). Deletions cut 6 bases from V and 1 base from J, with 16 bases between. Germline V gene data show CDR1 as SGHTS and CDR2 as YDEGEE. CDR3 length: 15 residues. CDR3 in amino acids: CASNPKGRPQETQYF. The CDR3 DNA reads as TGTGCCAGCAATCCCAAGGGACGTCCCCAAGAGACCCAGTACTTC.

CDR3 in amino acids: CAWSPGTGKNIQYF. The CDR3 DNA reads TGTGCCTGGAGTCCAGGGACAGGTAAAAACATTCAGTACTTC. V usage is TRBV30 and J usage is TRBJ2-4, with 8 bases lining up with TRBD1. With 2 bases clipped from V and 4 bases from J, the junction kept 4 bases outside the gene matches. CDR3 length: 14 amino acids. Germline lookup yields CDR1 GTSNPN and CDR2 SVGIG (reference sequence).

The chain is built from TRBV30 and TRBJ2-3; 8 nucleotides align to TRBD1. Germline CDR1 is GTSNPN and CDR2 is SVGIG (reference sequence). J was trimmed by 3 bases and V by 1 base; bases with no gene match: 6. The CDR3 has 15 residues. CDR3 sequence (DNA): TGTGCCTGGAGTGGAAGGGACAGGCTTACAGATACGCAGTATTTT. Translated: CAWSGRDRLTDTQYF.

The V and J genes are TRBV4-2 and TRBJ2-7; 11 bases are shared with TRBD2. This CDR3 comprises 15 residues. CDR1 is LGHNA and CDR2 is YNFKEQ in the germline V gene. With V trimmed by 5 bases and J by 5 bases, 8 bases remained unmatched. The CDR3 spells CASSKVAGGDNEQYF. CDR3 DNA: TGTGCCAGCAGCAAAGTAGCGGGAGGGGACAACGAGCAGTACTTC.

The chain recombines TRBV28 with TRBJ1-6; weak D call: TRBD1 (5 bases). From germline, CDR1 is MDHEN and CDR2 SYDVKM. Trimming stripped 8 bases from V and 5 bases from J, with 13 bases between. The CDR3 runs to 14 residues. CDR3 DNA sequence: TGTGCCAGCGGGGTGGGGCTGGATAATTCACCCCTCCACTTT. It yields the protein CASGVGLDNSPLHF.

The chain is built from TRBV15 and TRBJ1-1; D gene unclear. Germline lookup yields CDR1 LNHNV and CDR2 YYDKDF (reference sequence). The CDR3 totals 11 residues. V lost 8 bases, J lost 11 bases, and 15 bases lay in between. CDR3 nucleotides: TGTGCCACCGAGAGAGGGAGGATGGCTTTCTTT. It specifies CATERGRMAFF.

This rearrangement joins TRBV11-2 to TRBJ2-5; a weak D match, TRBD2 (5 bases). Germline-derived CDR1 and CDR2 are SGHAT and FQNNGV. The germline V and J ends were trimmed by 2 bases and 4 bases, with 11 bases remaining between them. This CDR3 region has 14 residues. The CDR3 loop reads CASSLHGESETQYF. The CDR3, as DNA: TGTGCCAGCAGCTTACACGGGGAATCAGAGACCCAGTACTTC.

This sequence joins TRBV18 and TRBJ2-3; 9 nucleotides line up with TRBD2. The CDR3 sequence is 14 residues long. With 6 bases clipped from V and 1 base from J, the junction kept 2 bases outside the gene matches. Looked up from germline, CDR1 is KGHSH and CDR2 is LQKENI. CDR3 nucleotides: TGTGCCAGCTCCGGGACTAGCCGCACAGATACGCAGTATTTT. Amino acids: CASSGTSRTDTQYF.

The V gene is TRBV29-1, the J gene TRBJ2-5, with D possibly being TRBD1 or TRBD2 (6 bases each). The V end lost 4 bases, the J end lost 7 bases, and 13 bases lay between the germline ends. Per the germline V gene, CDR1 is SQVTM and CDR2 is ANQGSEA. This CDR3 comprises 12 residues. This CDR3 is CSVGGGSGTQYF. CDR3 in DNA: TGCAGCGTTGGAGGGGGGTCAGGGACCCAGTACTTC.

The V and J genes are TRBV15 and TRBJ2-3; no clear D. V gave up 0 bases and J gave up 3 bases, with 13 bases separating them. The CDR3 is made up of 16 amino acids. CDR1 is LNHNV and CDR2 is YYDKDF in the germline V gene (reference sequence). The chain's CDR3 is CATSRDLDLRTDTQYF. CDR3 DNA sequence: TGTGCCACCAGCAGAGATCTGGACCTCAGGACAGATACGCAGTATTTT.

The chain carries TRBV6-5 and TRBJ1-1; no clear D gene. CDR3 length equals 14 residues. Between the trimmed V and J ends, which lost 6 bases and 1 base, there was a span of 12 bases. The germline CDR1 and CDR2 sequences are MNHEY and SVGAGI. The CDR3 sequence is CASSSSDTNTEAFF. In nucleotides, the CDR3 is TGTGCCAGCAGCTCGTCAGACACGAACACTGAAGCTTTCTTT.

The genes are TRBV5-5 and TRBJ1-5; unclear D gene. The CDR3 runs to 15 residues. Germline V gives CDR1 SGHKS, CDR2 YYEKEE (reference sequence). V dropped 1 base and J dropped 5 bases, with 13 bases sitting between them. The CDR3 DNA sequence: TGTGCCAGCAGCTTGAGGGCGGACGTTTATCAGCCCCAGCATTTT. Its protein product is CASSLRADVYQPQHF.

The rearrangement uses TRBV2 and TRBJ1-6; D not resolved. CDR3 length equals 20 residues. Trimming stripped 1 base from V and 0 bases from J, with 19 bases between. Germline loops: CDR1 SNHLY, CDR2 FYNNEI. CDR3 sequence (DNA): TGTGCCAGCAGTGAAGAGGGCGTAGGAGGGTACGGCTCCTATAATTCACCCCTCCACTTT. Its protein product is CASSEEGVGGYGSYNSPLHF.

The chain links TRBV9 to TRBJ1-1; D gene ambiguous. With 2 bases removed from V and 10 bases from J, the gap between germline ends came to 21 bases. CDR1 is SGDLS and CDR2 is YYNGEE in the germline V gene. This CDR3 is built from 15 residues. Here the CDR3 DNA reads TGTGCCAGCAGCGTCGGAGTGACCGGTTACGGCTCAGCTTTCTTT. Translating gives CASSVGVTGYGSAFF.